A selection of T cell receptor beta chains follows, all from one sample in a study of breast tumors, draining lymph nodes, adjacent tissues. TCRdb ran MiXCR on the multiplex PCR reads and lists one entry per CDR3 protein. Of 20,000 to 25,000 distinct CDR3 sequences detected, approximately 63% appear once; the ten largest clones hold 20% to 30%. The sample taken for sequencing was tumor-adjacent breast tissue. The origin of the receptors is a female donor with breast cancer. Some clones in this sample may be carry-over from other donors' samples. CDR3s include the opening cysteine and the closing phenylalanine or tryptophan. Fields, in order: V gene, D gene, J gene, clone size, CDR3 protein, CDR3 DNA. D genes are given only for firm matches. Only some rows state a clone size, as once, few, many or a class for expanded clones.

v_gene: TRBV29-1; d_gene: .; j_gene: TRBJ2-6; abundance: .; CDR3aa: CSVIHRVGANVLTF; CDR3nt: TGCAGCGTTATCCACAGGGTTGGGGCCAACGTCCTGACTTTC
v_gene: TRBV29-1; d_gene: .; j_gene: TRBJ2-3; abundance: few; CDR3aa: CSVGSVEGRTDTQYF; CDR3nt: TGCAGCGTGGGATCGGTCGAGGGACGCACAGATACGCAGTATTTT
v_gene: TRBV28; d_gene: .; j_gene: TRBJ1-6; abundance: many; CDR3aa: CASVRRGVSNSPLHF; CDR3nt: TGTGCCAGCGTCCGTAGGGGTGTGAGTAATTCACCCCTCCACTTT
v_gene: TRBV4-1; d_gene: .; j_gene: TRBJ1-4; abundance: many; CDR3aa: CASSQDLARPEKLFF; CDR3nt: TGCGCCAGCAGCCAAGATTTAGCGCGGCCCGAAAAACTGTTTTTT
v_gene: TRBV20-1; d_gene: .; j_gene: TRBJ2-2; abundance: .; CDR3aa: CSARTTNTGELFF; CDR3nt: TGCAGTGCTCGAACTACGAACACCGGGGAGCTGTTTTTT
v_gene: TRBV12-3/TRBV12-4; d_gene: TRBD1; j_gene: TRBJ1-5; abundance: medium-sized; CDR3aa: CASRRGQGSNQPQHF; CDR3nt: TGTGCCAGCAGACGCGGACAGGGGAGCAATCAGCCCCAGCATTTT
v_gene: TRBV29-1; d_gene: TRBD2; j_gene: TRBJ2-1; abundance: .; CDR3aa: CSAGLADNEQFF; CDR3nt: TGCAGCGCGGGACTAGCAGACAATGAGCAGTTCTTC
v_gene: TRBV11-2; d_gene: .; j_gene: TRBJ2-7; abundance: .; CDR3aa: CASSPRGRGGSYEQYF; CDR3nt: TGTGCCAGCAGCCCCAGGGGTCGGGGCGGCTCCTACGAGCAGTACTTC
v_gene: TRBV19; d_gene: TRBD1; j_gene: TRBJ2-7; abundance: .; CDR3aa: CASSGPGGVYEQYF; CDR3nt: TGTGCCAGTAGTGGGCCAGGGGGAGTCTACGAGCAGTACTTC
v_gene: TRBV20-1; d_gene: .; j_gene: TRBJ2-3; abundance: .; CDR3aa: CSARAGIGSTDTQYF; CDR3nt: TGCAGTGCTAGAGCGGGGATCGGGAGCACAGATACGCAGTATTTT
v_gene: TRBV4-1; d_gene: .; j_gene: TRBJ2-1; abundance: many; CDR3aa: CASSQDINPVYNEQFF; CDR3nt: TGCGCCAGCAGCCAAGATATAAACCCAGTCTACAATGAGCAGTTCTTC
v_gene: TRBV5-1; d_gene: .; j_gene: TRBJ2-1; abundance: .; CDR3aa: CASTLGGGDEQFF; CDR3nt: TGCGCCAGCACCCTGGGGGGCGGGGATGAGCAGTTCTTC
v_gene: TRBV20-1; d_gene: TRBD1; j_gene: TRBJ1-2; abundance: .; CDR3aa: CSAATGTGLYGYTF; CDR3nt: TGCAGTGCAGCCACCGGGACAGGGCTCTATGGCTACACCTTC
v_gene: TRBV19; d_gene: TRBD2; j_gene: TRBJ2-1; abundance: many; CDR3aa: CASSPSGSRNEQFF; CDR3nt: TGTGCCAGTAGTCCTAGCGGGAGTCGGAATGAGCAGTTCTTC
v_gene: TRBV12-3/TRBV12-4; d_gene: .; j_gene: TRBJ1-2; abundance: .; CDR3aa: CASSRRLYYGYTF; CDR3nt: TGTGCCAGCAGCCGACGGCTGTACTATGGCTACACCTTC
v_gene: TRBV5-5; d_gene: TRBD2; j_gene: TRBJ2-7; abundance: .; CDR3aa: CASSWTSGGSYEQYF; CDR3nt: TGTGCCAGCAGCTGGACTAGCGGGGGATCCTACGAGCAGTACTTC
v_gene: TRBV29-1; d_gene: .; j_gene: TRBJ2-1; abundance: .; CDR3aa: CSVELQSSYNEQFF; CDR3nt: TGCAGCGTTGAACTTCAGAGCTCCTACAATGAGCAGTTCTTC
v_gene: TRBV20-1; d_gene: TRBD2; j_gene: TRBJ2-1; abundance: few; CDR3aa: CSARDLGGGSSYNEQFF; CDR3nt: TGCAGTGCTAGGGACCTCGGTGGCGGGAGCTCCTACAATGAGCAGTTCTTC
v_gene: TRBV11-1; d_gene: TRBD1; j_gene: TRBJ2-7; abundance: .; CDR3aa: CASSVRDRTYEQYF; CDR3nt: TGTGCCAGCAGCGTCCGGGACAGGACCTACGAGCAGTACTTC
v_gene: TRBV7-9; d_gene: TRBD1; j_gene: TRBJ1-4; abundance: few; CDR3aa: CASSFGGTVNEKLFF; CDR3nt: TGTGCCAGCAGCTTTGGGGGGACAGTTAATGAAAAACTGTTTTTT
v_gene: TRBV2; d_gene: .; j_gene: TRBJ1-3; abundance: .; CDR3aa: CASRQAETISGNTIYF; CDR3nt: TGTGCCAGCAGACAGGCCGAAACTATCTCTGGAAACACCATATATTTT
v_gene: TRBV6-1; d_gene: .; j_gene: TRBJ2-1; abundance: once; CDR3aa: CASSEELLRGFF; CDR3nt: TGTGCCAGCAGTGAGGAATTACTAAGGGGGTTCTTC
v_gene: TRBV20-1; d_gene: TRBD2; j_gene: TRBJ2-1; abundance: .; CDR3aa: CSASGQGKSGGYNEQFF; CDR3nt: TGCAGTGCTAGCGGCCAGGGGAAAAGCGGGGGATACAATGAGCAGTTCTTC
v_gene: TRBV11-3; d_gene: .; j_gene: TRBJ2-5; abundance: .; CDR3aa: CASSHRETQYF; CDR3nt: TGTGCCAGCAGCCACCGAGAGACCCAGTACTTC
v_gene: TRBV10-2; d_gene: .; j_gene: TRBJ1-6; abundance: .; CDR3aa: CASKTDGNSPLHF; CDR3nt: TGCGCCAGCAAAACCGACGGTAATTCACCCCTCCACTTT
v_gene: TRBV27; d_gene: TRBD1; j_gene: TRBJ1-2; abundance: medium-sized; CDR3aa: CASRNGQGAFYGYTF; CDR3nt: TGTGCCAGCAGAAACGGACAGGGGGCCTTCTATGGCTACACCTTC
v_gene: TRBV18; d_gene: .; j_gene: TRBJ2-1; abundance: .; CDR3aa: CASSPGYEQFF; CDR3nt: TGTGCCAGCTCACCAGGGTACGAGCAGTTCTTC
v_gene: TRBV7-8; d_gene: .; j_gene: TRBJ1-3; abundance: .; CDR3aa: CASSLALRGGSGNTIYF; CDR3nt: TGTGCCAGCAGCTTAGCTCTCAGGGGAGGCTCAGGAAACACCATATATTTT
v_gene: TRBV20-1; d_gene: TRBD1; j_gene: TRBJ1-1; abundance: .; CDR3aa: CSARGTGGGEAFF; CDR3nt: TGCAGTGCTAGGGGAACAGGGGGAGGGGAAGCTTTCTTT
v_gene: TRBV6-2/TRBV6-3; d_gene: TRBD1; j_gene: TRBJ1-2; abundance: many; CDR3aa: CASRDPGQARGSYGYTF; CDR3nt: TGTGCCAGCAGGGACCCGGGACAGGCCCGAGGGTCCTATGGCTACACCTTC
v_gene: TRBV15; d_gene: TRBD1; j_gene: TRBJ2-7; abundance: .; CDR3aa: CATSRDGTALYEQYF; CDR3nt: TGTGCCACCAGCAGAGACGGGACAGCGCTTTACGAGCAGTACTTC
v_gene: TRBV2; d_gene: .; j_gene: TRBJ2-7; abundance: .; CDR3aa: CASSQGGKSYEQYF; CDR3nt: TGTGCCAGCAGCCAAGGGGGGAAGTCCTACGAGCAGTACTTC
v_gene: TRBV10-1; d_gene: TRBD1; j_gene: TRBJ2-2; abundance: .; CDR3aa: CASSEYNLTGAIRNTGELLF; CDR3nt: TGCGCCAGCAGTGAGTATAATTTGACAGGGGCCATCCGGAACACCGGGGAGCTGCTTTTT
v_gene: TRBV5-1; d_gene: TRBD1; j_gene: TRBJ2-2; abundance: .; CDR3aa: CASSLTGRGKNTGELFF; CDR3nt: TGCGCCAGCAGCCTAACGGGCAGGGGGAAGAACACCGGGGAGCTGTTTTTT
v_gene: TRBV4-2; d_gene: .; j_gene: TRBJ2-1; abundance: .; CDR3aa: CASSPRTTEQFF; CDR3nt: TGTGCCAGCAGCCCACGTACGACTGAGCAGTTCTTC
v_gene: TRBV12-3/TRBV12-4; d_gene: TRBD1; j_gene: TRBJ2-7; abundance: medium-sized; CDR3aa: CASRRTGGYEQYF; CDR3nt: TGTGCCAGCAGGCGGACAGGGGGTTACGAGCAGTACTTC
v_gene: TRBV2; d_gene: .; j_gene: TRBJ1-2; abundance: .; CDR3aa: CASSVTVTPGYTF; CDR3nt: TGTGCCAGCAGTGTGACTGTGACTCCTGGCTACACCTTC
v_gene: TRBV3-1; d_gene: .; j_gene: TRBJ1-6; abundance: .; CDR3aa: CASSLGQAGSPLHF; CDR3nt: TGTGCCAGCAGCCTCGGGCAGGCGGGTTCACCCCTCCACTTT
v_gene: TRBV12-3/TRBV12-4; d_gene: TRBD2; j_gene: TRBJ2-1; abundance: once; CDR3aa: CASSLLAGGAGFF; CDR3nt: TGTGCCAGCAGTTTACTAGCGGGAGGCGCGGGGTTCTTC
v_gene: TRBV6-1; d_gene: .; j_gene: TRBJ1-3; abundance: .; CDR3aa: CASSEALTERNTIYF; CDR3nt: TGTGCCAGCAGTGAAGCGTTGACCGAGAGAAACACCATATATTTT
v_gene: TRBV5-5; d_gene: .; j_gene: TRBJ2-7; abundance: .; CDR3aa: CASSFYICSAKSGSGSYEQYF; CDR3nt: .
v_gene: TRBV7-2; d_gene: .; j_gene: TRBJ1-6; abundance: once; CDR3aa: CASSLDGAGNNSPLHF; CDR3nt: TGTGCCAGCAGCTTAGATGGGGCAGGCAATAATTCACCCCTCCACTTT
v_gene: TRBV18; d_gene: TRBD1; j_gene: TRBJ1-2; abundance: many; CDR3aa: CASSPDRGNGYTF; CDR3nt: TGTGCCAGCTCACCGGACAGGGGGAACGGCTACACCTTC
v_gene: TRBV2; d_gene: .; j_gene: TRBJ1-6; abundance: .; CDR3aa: CASRENTGRSPLHF; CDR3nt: TGTGCCAGCAGAGAAAACACCGGGAGGTCACCCCTCCACTTT
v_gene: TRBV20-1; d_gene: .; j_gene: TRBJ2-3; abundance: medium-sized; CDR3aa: CSARASSTGMDTQYF; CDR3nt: TGCAGTGCTAGAGCCTCCTCGACAGGAATGGATACGCAGTATTTT
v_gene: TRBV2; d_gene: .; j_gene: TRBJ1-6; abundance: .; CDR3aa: CVSSVMPYSPLHF; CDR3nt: TGTGTCAGCAGTGTGATGCCTTATTCACCCCTCCACTTT
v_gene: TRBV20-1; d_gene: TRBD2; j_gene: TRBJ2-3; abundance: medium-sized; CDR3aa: CSASGTTSGNTDTQYF; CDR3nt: TGCAGTGCTAGCGGCACGACTAGCGGCAACACAGATACGCAGTATTTT
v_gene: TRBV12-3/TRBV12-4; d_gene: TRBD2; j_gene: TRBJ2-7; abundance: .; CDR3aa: CASSFGLAGDEQYF; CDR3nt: TGTGCCAGCAGTTTCGGCCTAGCGGGTGACGAGCAGTACTTC
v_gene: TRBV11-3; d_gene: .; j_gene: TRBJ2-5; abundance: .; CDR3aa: CASRGNALGRGTQYF; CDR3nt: TGTGCCAGCAGAGGAAACGCCCTGGGGCGGGGGACCCAGTACTTC
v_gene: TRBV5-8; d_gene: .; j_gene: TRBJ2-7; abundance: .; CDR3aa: CASSSPGTRSYEQYF; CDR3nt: TGTGCCAGCAGCTCCCCCGGGACACGATCCTACGAGCAGTACTTC